The 30 T cell receptor beta chains below all came from one sample that was sequenced in a study of OX40 agonist ivuxolimab in advanced cancers. TCRdb's table, derived via immunoSEQ multiplex PCR, lists solely in-frame clones and lacks some. The data hold roughly 79,000 clones, with about 85% observed a single time. Material: CD4+ or CD8+ T cells sorted from blood, obtained in a trial of the OX40 agonist ivuxolimab. The receptors here all came from an adult with an advanced solid tumor such as melanoma, head and neck, liver or kidney cancer.

Comments on this clone: Mismatch with germline at one junction end may stem from a read error. The chain is built from TRBV27 and TRBJ2-7; 12 bases line up with TRBD2. The CDR3 runs to 16 residues. Germline CDR1 and CDR2: MNHEY and SMNVEV (reference sequence). The chain's CDR3 is CATSDSTSGRGGEQYF. In DNA form, the CDR3 reads TGTGCCACCAGTGATTCGACTAGCGGGAGAGGGGGCGAGCAGTACTTC.

The genes are TRBV5-1 and TRBJ2-3; the match to TRBD2 covers 7 bases. V gave up 7 bases and J gave up 0 bases; unmatched junction bases: 5. Per the germline V gene, CDR1 is SGHRS and CDR2 is YFSETQ. This CDR3 has 14 amino acids. As DNA, the CDR3 is TGCGCCAGCGCCTTTAGCGGGAGCACAGATACGCAGTATTTT. This codes for CASAFSGSTDTQYF.

The chain has TRBV29-1 and TRBJ2-7; 9 positions match TRBD2. The CDR3 is 14 residues long. Trimming at V came to 4 bases and at J to 0 bases, leaving 4 bases not matched to a gene. Germline V gives CDR1 SQVTM, CDR2 ANQGSEA. The CDR3 region has the DNA TGCAGCGTTGCCGGACTAGCGAGCTCCTACGAGCAGTACTTC. Translation: CSVAGLASSYEQYF.

The CDR3 loop is CASSFNAGVGTEAFF. The CDR3 coding sequence is TGCGCCAGCAGCTTTAACGCAGGGGTTGGAACTGAAGCTTTCTTT. The V gene is TRBV5-1, the J gene TRBJ1-1; possibly TRBD1 for D (6 bases). The germline CDR1 and CDR2 sequences are SGHRS and YFSETQ. The CDR3 is made up of 15 amino acids. V was cut by 2 bases and J by 5 bases, with 16 bases left in between.

The chain is built from TRBV6-5 and TRBJ1-6; D is unclear. Germline V gene data show CDR1 as MNHEY and CDR2 as SVGAGI. The CDR3 sequence is 15 residues long. V was pared by 4 bases and J by 9 bases, with 16 bases between. This CDR3 reads CASSSAQRVGSPLHF. CDR3 DNA sequence: TGTGCCAGCAGTTCAGCCCAGAGGGTGGGTTCACCCCTCCACTTT.

The table lists this clone with a few counts. This CDR3 reads CASSLGLNYGYTF. The CDR3 region has the DNA TGTGCCAGCAGTCTCGGGTTAAACTATGGCTACACCTTC. The chain is built from TRBV28 and TRBJ1-2; D not certain. The V end lost 5 bases, the J end lost 2 bases, and 9 bases lay between the germline ends. The CDR3 contains 13 residues. Germline CDR1 and CDR2: MDHEN and SYDVKM.

This chain uses TRBV5-8 with TRBJ1-1, with TRBD1 matching 10 bases. Germline V gene data show CDR1 as SGHTS and CDR2 as YDEGEE. The V and J ends lost 2 bases and 0 bases, in that order; junction bases with no gene match: 7. The CDR3 runs 17 residues. The CDR3 is CASSFRDRGWLNTEAFF. DNA of the CDR3: TGTGCCAGCAGCTTCCGGGACAGGGGATGGTTGAACACTGAAGCTTTCTTT.

With regard to this clone: Other DNA sequences from this sample encode an identical CDR3 as well. The CDR3 DNA sequence: TGTGCCAGCAGCTTGGGGTCCTACGAGCAGTACTTC. It specifies CASSLGSYEQYF. The rearrangement uses TRBV7-9 and TRBJ2-7; no clear D gene. Between the trimmed V and J ends, which lost 3 bases and 1 base, there was a span of 4 bases. Germline V lookup: CDR1 SEHNR, CDR2 FQNEAQ (reference sequence). The CDR3 extends over 12 amino acids.

This clone appeared a few times. V gene TRBV6-5 combines with J gene TRBJ1-5, with 7 bases that match TRBD1. V shed 6 bases and J 4 bases; nucleotides not matched to a gene: 6. CDR3 size: 14 residues. Germline loops: CDR1 MNHEY, CDR2 SVGAGI. The CDR3 protein is CASSAGTANQPQHF. As DNA, the CDR3 is TGTGCCAGCAGCGCCGGGACAGCGAATCAGCCCCAGCATTTT.

This chain links TRBV5-8 with TRBJ2-5; tentative D call: TRBD1 (5 bases). V gave up 1 base and J gave up 7 bases, with 11 bases separating them. This CDR3 has 13 amino acids. Germline CDR1 and CDR2: SGHTS and YDEGEE. CDR3 nucleotides: TGTGCCAGCAGCTTGCTCGCCAGGGCGACCCAGTACTTC. Translating gives CASSLLARATQYF.

The rearrangement uses TRBV15 and TRBJ1-1; 8 positions match TRBD1. CDR1 is LNHNV and CDR2 is YYDKDF in the germline V gene (reference sequence). The CDR3 is made up of 14 amino acids. Trimming at V came to 5 bases and at J to 1 base, leaving 3 bases not matched to a gene. CDR3 sequence (DNA): TGTGCCACCAGCTCGGGACAGGAGAACACTGAAGCTTTCTTT. Translated, it gives CATSSGQENTEAFF.

J is TRBJ2-7 and V is TRBV2, with 8 bases that match TRBD1. CDR3 size: 15 residues. Unmatched junction bases numbered 10, after V lost 5 bases and J lost 4 bases. CDR1 and CDR2 (germline): SNHLY, FYNNEI. The CDR3 region has the DNA TGTGCCAGCAGTATCCGGACAGGGACAACGTACGAGCAGTACTTC. It encodes CASSIRTGTTYEQYF.

V gene TRBV19 combines with J gene TRBJ2-1, with 7 nucleotides matching TRBD2. CDR1 and CDR2 (germline): LNHDA, SQIVND (reference sequence). CDR3 length: 13 residues. The J segment lost 5 bases and the V segment lost 10 bases, leaving 8 bases of the junction unmatched. CDR3 protein: CAIGSGANNEQFF. In nucleotides, the CDR3 is TGTGCCATCGGCAGCGGGGCAAACAATGAGCAGTTCTTC.

J is TRBJ2-3 and V is TRBV5-6; a weak D match, TRBD2 (6 bases). Per the germline V gene, CDR1 is SGHDT and CDR2 is YYEEEE. V was trimmed by 0 bases and J by 3 bases, leaving 8 bases between them. The CDR3 covers 14 residues. As DNA, the CDR3 is TGTGCCAGCAGCTTGGTCGGGAGAACAGATACGCAGTATTTT. This codes for CASSLVGRTDTQYF.

The chain links TRBV2 to TRBJ1-4, with D perhaps TRBD1 (6 bases). V lost 7 bases and J lost 8, with 17 bases in between. The CDR3 runs to 14 residues. Germline V gene sequence: CDR1 SNHLY, CDR2 FYNNEI. The CDR3 region is CASKGQPRGEKLFF. The CDR3 DNA is TGTGCCAGCAAAGGACAGCCGAGAGGGGAAAAACTGTTTTTT.

The chain recombines TRBV5-4 with TRBJ2-5, with 7 bases that match TRBD2. CDR1 is SGHNT and CDR2 is YYREEE in the germline V gene (reference sequence). The CDR3 contains 15 residues. The ends lost 0 bases at V and 5 bases at J; junction bases unmatched: 7. The CDR3 spells CASSLEGGPRETQYF. CDR3 bases: TGTGCCAGCAGCTTGGAGGGAGGGCCCCGGGAGACCCAGTACTTC.

The chain carries TRBV6-5 and TRBJ1-2, with unresolved D. Germline V CDR1 and CDR2: MNHEY, SVGAGI. The CDR3 totals 11 residues. Trimming removed 7 bases from V and 8 bases from J, with 11 bases in between. For the CDR3, the DNA is TGTGCCAGCAATTCGTGCGACGGCTACACCTTC. Translating it yields CASNSCDGYTF.

V is TRBV7-9 and J is TRBJ2-2; 9 nucleotides agree with TRBD1. This CDR3 contains 16 residues. The junction had 3 bases not matched to a gene; V was cut back by 3 bases and J by 1 base. Germline CDR1 and CDR2: SEHNR and FQNEAQ (reference sequence). The CDR3 DNA is TGTGCCAGCAGCTTCCGGGGACAGGGGAACACCGGGGAGCTGTTTTTT. This translates into CASSFRGQGNTGELFF.

V usage is TRBV29-1 and J usage is TRBJ2-2, with D hard to call. V was cut by 5 bases and J by 5 bases, with 12 bases left in between. The CDR3 has 13 residues. Per the germline V gene, CDR1 is SQVTM and CDR2 is ANQGSEA. The CDR3 sequence is CSVRKSQTGELFF. CDR3 nucleotides: TGCAGCGTTAGGAAGTCGCAGACCGGGGAGCTGTTTTTT.

The chain carries TRBV19 and TRBJ2-1, with TRBD1 matching 8 bases. V trimming: 4 bases; J trimming: 7 bases; junction bases outside the gene matches: 6. Germline CDR1 reads LNHDA; CDR2 reads SQIVND (reference sequence). The CDR3 runs to 14 residues. CDR3 protein: CASSTGQAKNEQFF. The CDR3 DNA follows: TGTGCCAGTAGTACGGGACAGGCGAAGAATGAGCAGTTCTTC.

CDR3 coding DNA: TGTGCCAGCAGCCCACTGGGCGGGGTCCCTACTGAAGCTTTCTTT. Protein product: CASSPLGGVPTEAFF. This chain links TRBV5-4 with TRBJ1-1; no firm D call. The V end was cut by 4 bases, the J end by 5 bases, with 18 bases between. Per the germline V gene, CDR1 is SGHNT and CDR2 is YYREEE (reference sequence). The CDR3 runs to 15 residues.

This chain connects TRBV5-6 to TRBJ2-2; D gene ambiguous. Germline values: CDR1 SGHDT, CDR2 YYEEEE. The CDR3 length is 16 residues. V was pared by 0 bases and J by 3 bases, with 12 bases between. The CDR3 coding sequence is TGTGCCAGCAGCTTGGGCGGCATTCATTACACCGGGGAGCTGTTTTTT. Translating gives CASSLGGIHYTGELFF.

V gene TRBV2 combines with J gene TRBJ2-3; 7 bases are a match to TRBD1. Trimming at V came to 5 bases and at J to 0 bases, leaving 5 bases not matched to a gene. Germline V lookup: CDR1 SNHLY, CDR2 FYNNEI. This CDR3 comprises 15 residues. CDR3 region: CASSFSGQSTDTQYF. The CDR3 DNA is TGTGCCAGCAGTTTCTCGGGACAGAGCACAGATACGCAGTATTTT. The complete variable domain, with remaining parts taken from reference TRBV2 and TRBJ2-3, reads EPEVTQTPSHQVTQMGQEVILRCVPISNHLYFYWYRQILGQKVEFLVSFYNNEISEKSEIFDDQFSVERPDGSNFTLKIRSTKLEDSAMYFCASSFSGQSTDTQYFGPGTRLTVL.

The V call is TRBV18, the J call TRBJ1-1, with TRBD1 matching over 7 bases. Germline loops: CDR1 KGHSH, CDR2 LQKENI. Trimming cost V 4 bases and J 4 bases; bases outside gene matches: 12. This CDR3 comprises 16 residues. In DNA, the CDR3 is TGTGCCAGCTCACTGGGACAGCTTATCGAGGCCACTGAAGCTTTCTTT. As protein: CASSLGQLIEATEAFF.

V gene TRBV6-6 combines with J gene TRBJ1-5; 8 nucleotides line up with TRBD1. The V and J ends lost 6 bases and 7 bases, in that order; junction bases with no gene match: 5. The CDR3 loop spans 13 amino acids. CDR1 MNHNY and CDR2 SVGAGI come from the germline V gene (reference sequence). CDR3 protein: CASSTDREQPQHF. CDR3 nucleotide sequence: TGTGCCAGCAGCACGGACAGGGAACAGCCCCAGCATTTT.

The rearrangement uses TRBV28 and TRBJ2-2; D call uncertain. Trimming took off 7 bases at V and 2 bases at J, with 5 bases between the two ends. Germline V gives CDR1 MDHEN, CDR2 SYDVKM. CDR3 length: 12 amino acids. The CDR3 protein is CASNTNTGELFF. For the CDR3, the DNA is TGTGCCAGCAATACCAACACCGGGGAGCTGTTTTTT.

The chain combines TRBV14 with TRBJ2-1; 8 nucleotides align to TRBD1. V was clipped by 4 bases and J by 6 bases; unmatched bases: 14. CDR1 and CDR2 (germline): SGHDN, FVKESK. CDR3 size: 17 residues. CDR3 DNA sequence: TGTGCCAGCAGCCCCTTGCCGGGACAGGAAGGAGTCAATGAGCAGTTCTTC. Its protein product is CASSPLPGQEGVNEQFF.

J is TRBJ2-5 and V is TRBV18, with D perhaps TRBD1 or TRBD2 (6 bases each). V was shortened by 4 bases and J by 7 bases, with 22 bases between the two germline ends. CDR1 and CDR2 (germline): KGHSH, LQKENI. This CDR3 has 16 residues. The CDR3 reads CASSLDRPTTSVTQYF. As DNA, the CDR3 is TGTGCCAGCTCACTGGACAGACCTACGACTAGTGTGACCCAGTACTTC.

This clone has just a few counts. One end of the junction fails to match germline, which may point to a read error. V is TRBV4-1 and J is TRBJ2-7; D is tentatively TRBD1 or TRBD2 (5 bases each). The CDR3 length is 14 residues. Per germline, CDR1 MGHRA and CDR2 YSYEKL. This CDR3 reads CASSPLGETYEQYF. CDR3 bases: TGTGCCAGCAGCCCTTTGGGGGAGACTTACGAGCAGTACTTC.

V usage is TRBV29-1 and J usage is TRBJ2-2, with 14 bases aligning to TRBD2. The ends lost 7 bases at V and 5 bases at J; junction bases unmatched: 6. This CDR3 comprises 15 residues. Germline loops: CDR1 SQVTM, CDR2 ANQGSEA. This chain's CDR3 is CSGSGTSGSTGELFF. The CDR3, as DNA: TGCAGCGGATCCGGGACTAGCGGGAGTACCGGGGAGCTGTTTTTT.